The 31 T cell receptor beta chains presented below share a single source sample, sequenced in a study of radiation and T cells in renal cell carcinoma. Sequencing was performed with immunoSEQ multiplex PCR; in TCRdb, only in-frame clones are kept and a portion is missing. In the table there are 100,000 to 150,000 clones, roughly four fifths of which are singletons. The time point here: blood 2 weeks post-SBRT. Documented treatment: 15 Gy SBRT to primary tumor, nephrectomy 4 weeks later. Sequencing was performed on blood, taken from a patient whose treatment included radiotherapy and nephrectomy. These receptors originate from a middle-aged man with renal cell carcinoma.

The chain joins TRBV7-9 to TRBJ2-7; 8 bases align to TRBD1. CDR3 length: 13 amino acids. Germline CDR1 reads SEHNR; CDR2 reads FQNEAQ (reference sequence). DNA for the CDR3: TGTGGGGTTGGAGCAGGGGGCAGGTACGAGCAGTACTTC. Its protein product is CGVGAGGRYEQYF.

This chain connects TRBV11-2 to TRBJ1-2; D perhaps matches TRBD1 (5 bases). Germline V gives CDR1 SGHAT, CDR2 FQNNGV. The CDR3 spans 14 residues. The ends were cut back, 0 bases at V and 8 bases at J, with 13 bases in the middle. The CDR3 DNA reads TGTGCCAGCAGCTTAGATTCTGGGGGTTCGGGCTACACCTTC. This sequence encodes CASSLDSGGSGYTF. Full variable domain (remainder filled in from reference TRBV11-2 and TRBJ1-2): EAGVAQSPRYKIIEKRQSVAFWCNPISGHATLYWYQQILGQGPKLLIQFQNNGVVDDSQLPKDRFSAERLKGVDSTLKIQPAKLEDSAVYLCASSLDSGGSGYTFGSGTRLTVV.

This clone was seen a few times. The V call is TRBV19, the J call TRBJ1-2; D is unresolved. In germline, CDR1 is LNHDA, CDR2 SQIVND (reference sequence). The V and J ends lost 8 bases and 4 bases respectively, with 8 bases between them. The CDR3 has 11 residues. CDR3 region: CASEKAYGYTF. The DNA for the CDR3 is TGTGCCAGTGAGAAAGCCTATGGCTACACCTTC.

Note on this clone: The junction shows a germline mismatch at one end, possibly a read error. The chain has TRBV10-3 and TRBJ2-7, with a possible D match to TRBD2 (6 bases). This CDR3 contains 12 residues. The germline V gene has CDR1 ENHRY and CDR2 SYGVKD. CDR3 sequence (DNA): TGTGCCATCGGTGAGGACTACTACGAGCAGTACTTC. Protein product: CAIGEDYYEQYF.

The genes are TRBV7-9 and TRBJ1-4, with D unresolved. Germline values: CDR1 SEHNR, CDR2 FQNEAQ (reference sequence). CDR3 length equals 14 residues. Trimming cost V 6 bases and J 1 base, with 9 bases left between them. The CDR3, as DNA: TGTGCCAGCAGACGAGAGCAAACTAATGAAAAACTGTTTTTT. This codes for CASRREQTNEKLFF.

CDR3 nucleotides: TGTGCCAGCAGCGGAGGACAGACTTTAGCCAAAAACATTCAGTACTTC. Its translation is CASSGGQTLAKNIQYF. The chain has TRBV9 and TRBJ2-4, with D maybe TRBD1 (6 bases). V shed 3 bases and J shed 0 bases, with 13 bases lying between them. The CDR3 length is 16 residues. Looked up from germline, CDR1 is SGDLS and CDR2 is YYNGEE.

The J gene is TRBJ2-7, the V gene TRBV27; 9 bases are shared with TRBD2. V gave up 5 bases and J gave up 3 bases; unmatched junction bases: 5. The CDR3 is 14 residues long. Germline CDR1 and CDR2: MNHEY and SMNVEV (reference sequence). CDR3 DNA: TGTGCCAGCAGTCTTAGCGGGAGAGTCTACGAGCAGTACTTC. Amino acids: CASSLSGRVYEQYF.

The rearrangement links TRBV28 to TRBJ1-2; D perhaps matches TRBD1 (6 bases). The germline gives CDR1 MDHEN, CDR2 SYDVKM. The CDR3 sequence is 11 residues long. The V end lost 10 bases, the J end lost 6 bases, and 12 bases lay between the germline ends. The CDR3 sequence: CATRGPNGYTF. DNA for the CDR3: TGTGCCACCAGGGGTCCCAATGGCTACACCTTC.

The chain is built from TRBV19 and TRBJ1-2, with D maybe TRBD1 (5 bases). The CDR3 length is 17 residues. Germline-derived CDR1 and CDR2 are LNHDA and SQIVND (reference sequence). V lost 8 bases to trimming and J lost 5 bases, with 27 bases between them. CDR3 nucleotide sequence: TGTGCCAGTGGATGGACGGCCAGGGTGTGGTCGCCTTATGGCTACACCTTC. As protein: CASGWTARVWSPYGYTF.

J is TRBJ2-7 and V is TRBV30; a weak D match, TRBD1 (6 bases). The CDR3 sequence is 14 residues long. Germline CDR1 and CDR2: GTSNPN and SVGIG (reference sequence). V shed 5 bases and J shed 0 bases, with 14 bases lying between them. DNA of the CDR3: TGTGCCTGGCGGGGAAAAGGGGGCTCCTACGAGCAGTACTTC. Amino acid sequence: CAWRGKGGSYEQYF.

This rearrangement joins TRBV7-2 to TRBJ2-5; D is unclear. Germline V CDR1 and CDR2: SGHTA, FQGNSA. The ends were cut back, 1 base at V and 0 bases at J, with 9 bases in the middle. The CDR3 is 15 amino acids. The CDR3 coding sequence is TGTGCCAGCAGCTTAGGCCAATGGTACCAAGAGACCCAGTACTTC. Amino acids: CASSLGQWYQETQYF.

DNA for the CDR3: TGTGCCAGCAGTTACCTAGACAGCAGCTCCTACGAGCAGTACTTC. Encoded protein: CASSYLDSSSYEQYF. V gene TRBV6-5 combines with J gene TRBJ2-7; TRBD1 is a possible D gene (5 bases). The ends were cut back, 2 bases at V and 0 bases at J, with 11 bases in the middle. In germline, CDR1 is MNHEY, CDR2 SVGAGI. The CDR3 is 15 residues long.

The chain recombines TRBV4-1 with TRBJ2-7; D may be TRBD1 (5 bases). The CDR3 loop spans 15 amino acids. V lost 2 bases and J lost 0, with 11 bases in between. Germline assignment: CDR1 MGHRA and CDR2 YSYEKL. In DNA form, the CDR3 reads TGCGCCAGCAGCCAACCGACAGAGAACTCCTACGAGCAGTACTTC. The encoded protein is CASSQPTENSYEQYF.

This clone occurred once. The chain recombines TRBV12-5 with TRBJ1-2; D is uncertain. Germline loops: CDR1 LGHNT, CDR2 FRNRAP. V was pared by 2 bases and J by 8 bases, with 18 bases between. The CDR3 spans 15 residues. The CDR3 here is CASGLFHQSFWGYTF. CDR3 sequence (DNA): TGTGCTAGTGGTTTGTTTCACCAGTCTTTTTGGGGCTACACCTTC.

Concerning this clone itself: Other DNA variants within this sample encode the same CDR3. The chain carries TRBV6-1 and TRBJ2-1; no clear D. This CDR3 has 11 residues. Trimming removed 8 bases from V and 3 bases from J, with 5 bases in between. CDR1 MNHNS and CDR2 SASEGT come from the germline V gene. The CDR3 coding sequence is TGTGCCAGCGGGGACTACAATGAGCAGTTCTTC. This codes for CASGDYNEQFF.

This chain links TRBV4-1 with TRBJ2-7, with D unclear. V was clipped by 7 bases and J by 2 bases, with 21 bases between them. This CDR3 is 16 amino acids long. The germline gives CDR1 MGHRA, CDR2 YSYEKL. CDR3 nucleotide sequence: TGCGCCAGCAACCTCATTGCAGGCCTGGGAACCTACGAGCAGTACTTC. This gives the protein CASNLIAGLGTYEQYF.

This sequence joins TRBV6-1 and TRBJ2-1; 8 bases line up with TRBD2. CDR1 is MNHNS, CDR2 SASEGT, per germline. There are 16 residues in the CDR3. Trimming took 2 bases from V and 10 from J; bases not matched to a gene: 13. CDR3 coding DNA: TGTGCCAGCAGTGAAAACGTGGCGGGGGGCCTTGGGGAGCAGTTCTTC. This encodes CASSENVAGGLGEQFF.

The genes are TRBV29-1 and TRBJ1-5, with 7 nucleotides matching TRBD1. The CDR3 length is 15 residues. V trimming: 6 bases; J trimming: 0 bases; junction bases outside the gene matches: 8. Looked up from germline, CDR1 is SQVTM and CDR2 is ANQGSEA. This chain's CDR3 is CSVVDGTASNQPQHF. CDR3 in DNA: TGCAGCGTGGTCGACGGGACAGCTAGCAATCAGCCCCAGCATTTT.

The chain couples TRBV28 to TRBJ1-1; 7 bases are shared with TRBD1. V lost 2 bases and J lost 0; bases outside the gene matches: 9. Germline V gene data show CDR1 as MDHEN and CDR2 as SYDVKM. The CDR3 covers 17 residues. CDR3 DNA: TGTGCCAGCAGTTTACTCCAGGGGGGTACTATGAACACTGAAGCTTTCTTT. Its translation: CASSLLQGGTMNTEAFF.

The chain combines TRBV5-1 with TRBJ2-7, with 9 bases matching TRBD2. V gave up 1 base and J gave up 4 bases; unmatched junction bases: 3. The CDR3 covers 14 residues. The V gene's germline CDR1 is SGHRS and CDR2 YFSETQ. The CDR3 reads CASSLQLAGYEQYF. The CDR3 DNA sequence: TGCGCCAGCAGCTTGCAACTAGCGGGTTACGAGCAGTACTTC.

This chain connects TRBV18 to TRBJ1-4; TRBD1 is a possible D gene (5 bases). The CDR3 has 16 amino acids. The V end was cut by 3 bases, the J end by 7 bases, with 18 bases between. CDR1 is KGHSH, CDR2 LQKENI, per germline. The CDR3 loop reads CASSPPAFGTGEKLFF. The DNA of the CDR3 is TGTGCCAGCTCACCGCCGGCTTTTGGGACGGGTGAAAAACTGTTTTTT.

This chain connects TRBV19 to TRBJ2-2; a weak D match, TRBD2 (7 bases). Germline CDR1 reads LNHDA; CDR2 reads SQIVND (reference sequence). The CDR3 extends over 17 amino acids. V was pared by 7 bases and J by 1 base, with 19 bases between. The CDR3 sequence: CASTPTGLGKNTGELFF. CDR3 nucleotides: TGTGCCAGTACCCCGACAGGACTAGGGAAGAACACCGGGGAGCTGTTTTTT.

The V and J genes are TRBV4-2 and TRBJ2-7; a possible D gene is TRBD1 (5 bases). Germline assignment: CDR1 LGHNA and CDR2 YNFKEQ. The CDR3 has 16 residues. Deletions cut 6 bases from V and 0 bases from J, with 18 bases between. CDR3 sequence: CASSRTMGQSSYEQYF. The CDR3 nucleotides are TGTGCCAGCAGTCGGACGATGGGGCAGAGCTCCTACGAGCAGTACTTC.

In this sample, this clone turned up a few times. The genes are TRBV4-2 and TRBJ1-2; D uncertain. The CDR3 sequence is 13 residues long. Germline CDR1 is LGHNA and CDR2 is YNFKEQ. The V end was cut by 0 bases, the J end by 5 bases, with 7 bases between. The CDR3: CASSQDMAYGYTF. The DNA for the CDR3 is TGTGCCAGCAGCCAAGATATGGCGTATGGCTACACCTTC.

The chain combines TRBV9 with TRBJ2-6; perhaps TRBD2 as D (6 bases). Germline CDR1 reads SGDLS; CDR2 reads YYNGEE. Trimming took 4 bases from V and 1 from J, leaving 18 bases between them. The CDR3 is made up of 18 amino acids. The CDR3 nucleotides are TGTGCCAGCAGCCCCTTTTTCGCGGGAACTTCTGGGGCCAACGTCCTGACTTTC. This translates into CASSPFFAGTSGANVLTF.

This clone occurred a few times. The chain links TRBV7-9 to TRBJ1-1; TRBD1 is a possible D gene (5 bases). Trimming cost V 5 bases and J 4 bases, with 14 bases left between them. The CDR3 length is 14 residues. Germline loops: CDR1 SEHNR, CDR2 FQNEAQ (reference sequence). The CDR3 reads CASSLPGGGTEAFF. For the CDR3, the DNA is TGTGCCAGCAGCCTGCCCGGGGGTGGCACTGAAGCTTTCTTT.

CDR3 nucleotide sequence: TGTGCCAGCAGTTATACAGTCTTGAACACTGAAGCTTTCTTT. Its protein product is CASSYTVLNTEAFF. The chain is built from TRBV6-6 and TRBJ1-1; the D is unclear. The CDR3 runs to 14 residues. Germline CDR1 reads MNHNY; CDR2 reads SVGAGI (reference sequence). V lost 3 bases to trimming and J lost 0 bases, with 8 bases between them.

The chain links TRBV29-1 to TRBJ1-3; D remains ambiguous. The V gene's germline CDR1 is SQVTM and CDR2 ANQGSEA. The CDR3 extends over 14 amino acids. V gave up 6 bases and J gave up 0 bases, with 12 bases separating them. CDR3 in DNA: TGCAGCGTGTCCCCCAACCCCTCTGGAAACACCATATATTTT. It codes for CSVSPNPSGNTIYF.

The chain couples TRBV6-5 to TRBJ2-7; D uncertain. CDR1 and CDR2 (germline): MNHEY, SVGAGI. The CDR3 has 15 residues. Trimming cost V 10 bases and J 1 base, with 20 bases left between them. The CDR3 nucleotides are TGTGCCACCAGGATGGTCGCAGGTCCGTCCTACGAGCAGTACTTC. It translates to CATRMVAGPSYEQYF.

The V gene is TRBV5-6, the J gene TRBJ1-1; a possible D gene is TRBD1 (5 bases). The CDR3 sequence is 15 residues long. Trimming shortened V by 2 bases and J by 5 bases, and 16 bases separated the two germline ends. Germline values: CDR1 SGHDT, CDR2 YYEEEE. The CDR3 DNA sequence: TGTGCCAGCAGCTTCCGATTTCAGGGCGGGACTGAAGCTTTCTTT. Amino acid sequence: CASSFRFQGGTEAFF. Combining the CDR3 with reference TRBV5-6 and TRBJ1-1 gives the whole variable domain DAGVTQSPTHLIKTRGQQVTLRCSPKSGHDTVSWYQQALGQGPQFIFQYYEEEERQRGNFPDRFSGHQFPNYSSELNVNALLLGDSALYLCASSFRFQGGTEAFFGQGTRLTVV.

The genes are TRBV7-9 and TRBJ1-2; TRBD1 aligns across 9 bases. J gave up 9 bases and V 5 bases, and 16 bases lay outside the gene matches. This CDR3 region has 16 residues. Germline CDR1 SEHNR, CDR2 FQNEAQ (reference sequence). This chain's CDR3 is CASSPSTGGLSQSYTF. DNA for the CDR3: TGTGCCAGCAGCCCCTCCACAGGGGGCCTCAGCCAAAGCTACACCTTC.